The T cell receptor beta chain under discussion was sequenced for a study of blood T cell repertoires in COVID-19. Study in general: Nucleic acid was either cDNA or gDNA, and it came from T cells, B-cell-depleted T cells, or PBMCs.

The V and J ends lost 1 base and 4 bases respectively, with 8 bases between them. The CDR3 extends over 14 amino acids. CDR1 is SGHTA, CDR2 FQGNSA, per germline. Using immunoSEQ multiplex PCR, the repertoire was profiled, and TCRdb retains in-frame clones only, with some absent. The sample has over 200,000 clones; 83% are singletons. Specimen: peripheral blood. The TCR sequence derives from a woman in her thirties with COVID-19, enrolled during active disease. The chain has TRBV7-2 and TRBJ1-5; D gene uncertain. The CDR3 loop reads CASSLVGGNQPQHF. The CDR3 nucleotides read TGTGCCAGCAGCTTAGTTGGCGGGAATCAGCCCCAGCATTTT.